The clone carrying this T cell receptor beta chain was counted between two and nine times. What it binds is not known. Cultured CD4+ T cell DNA was sequenced using the Oncomine TCR Beta short-read assay. TCRdb itself ran the PCR reads through MiXCR, one entry per CDR3 protein. The sample includes around 12,000 distinct CDR3 sequences, about three fifths of them seen just once. This entry is derived from a study of vaccination and CD4 T cells after COVID-19. Findings and limits, study-wide: It was found that, in convalescent patients, 304 of 307 vaccine-specific clones were spike mono-reactive.

Treatment indicated: approximately 10-day PBMC culture with coronavirus spike peptide pools or control peptides (ViraFEST assay). The CDR3 length is 14 residues. V was clipped by 5 bases and J by 6 bases, with 16 bases between them. In germline, CDR1 is SGHTA, CDR2 FQGNSA. The material sequenced was cultured CD4+ T cells from blood, taken after SARS-CoV-2 vaccination. The chain couples TRBV7-2 to TRBJ1-2, with D possibly TRBD1 on 5 matching bases. The receptor comes from a human donor with COVID-19. CDR3 protein: CASSRRVAYDGYTF. The CDR3 DNA sequence: TGTGCCAGCAGCCGCAGGGTGGCCTATGATGGCTACACCTTC.